These 28 T cell receptor beta chains were sequenced from one sample in a study of PD-L1 blockade in urothelial cancer. Assay: immunoSEQ multiplex PCR; the TCRdb copy retains only in-frame clones and omits some. The sample records around 100,000 clones, around 85% being singletons. The material was PBMCs, obtained around atezolizumab (anti-PD-L1) treatment. These TCRs come from a man aged 50 to 60 with urothelial cancer.

This clone showed up just once. The V and J genes are TRBV13 and TRBJ2-1; D perhaps matches TRBD2 (5 bases). The CDR3 covers 14 residues. V lost 8 bases to trimming and J lost 8 bases, with 19 bases between them. The V gene's germline CDR1 is PRHDT and CDR2 FYEKMQ (reference sequence). CDR3 DNA: TGTGCCAGCCTTAGAGGCGGTACGAGGGATGAGCAGTTCTTC. Translation gives CASLRGGTRDEQFF.

The chain employs TRBV19 and TRBJ2-3; 8 nucleotides agree with TRBD1. CDR3 length: 12 amino acids. The V gene's germline CDR1 is LNHDA and CDR2 SQIVND (reference sequence). Trimming cost V 3 bases and J 11 bases; bases outside gene matches: 4. CDR3 loop: CASSMRQGMQYF. Here the CDR3 DNA reads TGTGCCAGTAGTATGAGACAGGGGATGCAGTATTTT.

Remarks on this clone: The sample holds other DNA sequences that translate to the same CDR3. The V call is TRBV5-1, the J call TRBJ1-4; D perhaps matches TRBD1 (5 bases). The length of the CDR3 is 14 residues. Germline V gives CDR1 SGHRS, CDR2 YFSETQ. The V gene lost 0 bases and the J gene lost 3 bases, with 6 bases spanning the gap. CDR3 sequence: CASSLGQPNEKLFF. The CDR3 DNA follows: TGCGCCAGCAGCTTGGGACAGCCTAATGAAAAACTGTTTTTT.

The gene calls are TRBV5-1 and TRBJ1-1; tentatively, D is TRBD1 (5 bases). In germline, CDR1 is SGHRS, CDR2 YFSETQ. This CDR3 has 14 amino acids. Trimming removed 3 bases at V and 0 bases at J, with 9 bases between. The CDR3 is CASSWGGLNTEAFF. The CDR3 bases are TGCGCCAGCAGCTGGGGGGGACTGAACACTGAAGCTTTCTTT.

The V call is TRBV6-6, the J call TRBJ2-2; tentative D call: TRBD1 (6 bases). Trimming took 2 bases from V and 6 from J, leaving 16 bases between them. The CDR3 is made up of 16 amino acids. The germline V gene has CDR1 MNHNY and CDR2 SVGAGI (reference sequence). The DNA for the CDR3 is TGTGCCAGCAGTTACAAGGGACCAGGGGTACCCGGGGAGCTGTTTTTT. Its protein is CASSYKGPGVPGELFF.

DNA for the CDR3: TGTGCCAGCAGCATGGGACTAGCGGTGACTTTGTCGGATACGCAGTATTTT. Translation gives CASSMGLAVTLSDTQYF. V is TRBV9 and J is TRBJ2-3; 11 bases align to TRBD2. The V gene end was trimmed by 4 bases and the J gene end by 6 bases; junction bases not matched to a gene: 13. The CDR3 length is 17 residues. Germline lookup yields CDR1 SGDLS and CDR2 YYNGEE.

CDR3 amino acids: CASSVGTYTPGQLNTEAFF. In nucleotides, the CDR3 is TGTGCCAGCAGCGTAGGTACCTATACTCCGGGACAACTGAACACTGAAGCTTTCTTT. V is TRBV9 and J is TRBJ1-1, with D possibly being TRBD1 (6 bases). CDR1 is SGDLS, CDR2 YYNGEE, per germline. The V and J ends lost 0 bases and 0 bases respectively, with 21 bases between them. This CDR3 is 19 amino acids long.

The V gene is TRBV7-8, the J gene TRBJ1-1; D gene unclear. V lost 3 bases, J lost 4 bases, and 9 bases lay in between. Germline assignment: CDR1 SGHVS and CDR2 FQNEAQ. There are 13 residues in the CDR3. The CDR3 coding sequence is TGTGCCAGCAGCTTTCGACACGGCACTGAAGCTTTCTTT. It translates to CASSFRHGTEAFF. Full variable domain (rest looked up from reference TRBV7-8 and TRBJ1-1): GAGVSQSPRYKVAKRGQDVALRCDPISGHVSLFWYQQALGQGPEFLTYFQNEAQLDKSGLPSDRFFAERPEGSVSTLKIQRTQQEDSAVYLCASSFRHGTEAFFGQGTRLTVV.

This chain links TRBV19 with TRBJ2-2; TRBD1 agrees at 7 bases. The CDR3 contains 15 residues. Trimming cost V 4 bases and J 4 bases; bases outside gene matches: 6. Germline CDR1 reads LNHDA; CDR2 reads SQIVND (reference sequence). In DNA form, the CDR3 reads TGTGCCAGTAGTACATGGGACAGCCTCACCGGGGAGCTGTTTTTT. This encodes CASSTWDSLTGELFF.

The chain joins TRBV4-1 to TRBJ2-3; D is ambiguous. Trimming removed 0 bases from V and 6 bases from J, with 4 bases in between. This CDR3 contains 12 residues. CDR1 and CDR2 from the germline V gene are MGHRA and YSYEKL. This CDR3 is CASSQEGDTQYF. The CDR3, as DNA: TGCGCCAGCAGCCAAGAGGGCGATACGCAGTATTTT.

Concerning this clone itself: The same CDR3 also results from other DNA sequences found in this sample. V is TRBV7-2 and J is TRBJ2-1, with D perhaps matching TRBD2 (5 bases). Germline V gene lookup returns CDR1 SGHTA and CDR2 FQGNSA. CDR3 length: 13 amino acids. Trimming cost V 6 bases and J 1 base, with 7 bases left between them. Written as DNA, the CDR3 is TGTGCCAGCAGTCCGGGGTCCTACAATGAGCAGTTCTTC. It translates to CASSPGSYNEQFF.

The rearrangement uses TRBV30 and TRBJ2-2; TRBD2 matches 10 bases. Germline CDR1 and CDR2: GTSNPN and SVGIG (reference sequence). V trimming: 0 bases; J trimming: 0 bases; junction bases outside the gene matches: 4. The CDR3 consists of 17 residues. The CDR3 loop reads CAWSVGLAGANTGELFF. The DNA for the CDR3 is TGTGCCTGGAGTGTAGGGCTAGCGGGGGCGAACACCGGGGAGCTGTTTTTT.

The V and J genes are TRBV11-2 and TRBJ2-1, with 9 bases aligning to TRBD2. The trim removed 4 bases at V and 8 bases at J, leaving 12 bases unmatched. From germline, CDR1 is SGHAT and CDR2 FQNNGV. The length of the CDR3 is 16 residues. CDR3: CASSSTGGGGGYEQFF. CDR3 in DNA: TGTGCCAGCAGCTCAACTGGGGGCGGGGGGGGTTATGAGCAGTTCTTC.

In its sample, this clone was seen once. The chain combines TRBV7-9 with TRBJ1-5; 9 bases are a match to TRBD1. The CDR3 extends over 15 amino acids. CDR1 and CDR2 from the germline V gene are SEHNR and FQNEAQ (reference sequence). Unmatched junction bases numbered 7, after V lost 5 bases and J lost 5 bases. CDR3 in amino acids: CASSPTGGRHQPQHF. CDR3 bases: TGTGCCAGCAGCCCAACAGGGGGCCGACATCAGCCCCAGCATTTT.

The chain has TRBV7-3 and TRBJ1-2, with D possibly TRBD1 on 6 matching bases. There are 14 residues in the CDR3. Per germline, CDR1 SGHTA and CDR2 FQGTGA. Trimming took 5 bases from V and 4 from J, leaving 14 bases between them. The CDR3 loop is CASSPQGRAYGYTF. DNA for the CDR3: TGTGCCAGCAGCCCACAGGGACGGGCCTATGGCTACACCTTC.

The chain links TRBV15 to TRBJ2-7, with D uncertain. The CDR3 is 14 amino acids. From germline, CDR1 is LNHNV and CDR2 YYDKDF (reference sequence). V shed 1 base and J shed 4 bases, with 11 bases lying between them. CDR3 sequence: CATSRGLNRYEQYF. CDR3 sequence (DNA): TGTGCCACCAGCAGAGGGCTCAATCGTTACGAGCAGTACTTC.

Only a few counts were recorded for this clone. The chain employs TRBV4-1 and TRBJ2-3, with TRBD2 identical over 7 bases. The V gene end was trimmed by 1 base and the J gene end by 3 bases; junction bases not matched to a gene: 7. The CDR3 has 16 residues. Looked up from germline, CDR1 is MGHRA and CDR2 is YSYEKL. The CDR3 coding sequence is TGCGCCAGCAGCCAAGCGCGGGAGTTCGGGACAGATACGCAGTATTTT. This encodes CASSQAREFGTDTQYF.

V usage is TRBV7-2 and J usage is TRBJ1-6, with D perhaps TRBD1 (6 bases). Germline V CDR1 and CDR2: SGHTA, FQGNSA. The V end was cut by 5 bases, the J end by 7 bases, with 12 bases between. CDR3 length: 14 amino acids. The CDR3 is CASSRQVRNSPLHF. The CDR3 coding sequence is TGTGCCAGCAGCCGACAGGTTAGGAATTCACCCCTCCACTTT.

The V call is TRBV5-1, the J call TRBJ2-5, with 7 bases identical to TRBD2. V lost 7 bases and J lost 4; bases outside the gene matches: 10. The CDR3 runs to 14 residues. Germline V gene sequence: CDR1 SGHRS, CDR2 YFSETQ. Here the CDR3 DNA reads TGCGCCAGCGAGCTTGGACCGGGGGGAGAGACCCAGTACTTC. Translating gives CASELGPGGETQYF. The full variable domain, with the rest looked up from reference TRBV5-1 and TRBJ2-5, is KAGVTQTPRYLIKTRGQQVTLSCSPISGHRSVSWYQQTPGQGLQFLFEYFSETQRNKGNFPGRFSGRQFSNSRSEMNVSTLELGDSALYLCASELGPGGETQYFGPGTRLLVL.

This clone was detected once. V and J are TRBV7-2 and TRBJ2-4, with 10 bases identical to TRBD2. The V and J ends lost 2 bases and 11 bases, in that order; junction bases with no gene match: 6. The CDR3 loop spans 14 amino acids. CDR1 and CDR2 from the germline V gene are SGHTA and FQGNSA. Here the CDR3 DNA reads TGTGCCAGCAGCTTACAACTAGCGGGAATGGTTCAGTACTTC. Translating gives CASSLQLAGMVQYF.

J is TRBJ2-1 and V is TRBV28, with 7 nucleotides matching TRBD2. CDR1 MDHEN and CDR2 SYDVKM come from the germline V gene. The CDR3 spans 13 residues. V lost 6 bases and J lost 16; bases outside the gene matches: 15. In DNA, the CDR3 is TGTGCCAGCAGAGTGGCGGGAGCTTTAAATCGATTCTTC. It translates to CASRVAGALNRFF.

This chain connects TRBV7-9 to TRBJ2-1, with 7 positions matching TRBD1. The germline V gene encodes CDR1 SEHNR and CDR2 FQNEAQ (reference sequence). This CDR3 is 14 amino acids long. Trimming removed 5 bases from V and 8 bases from J; junction bases left unmatched: 9. CDR3 region: CASSPRQGRDEQFF. CDR3 DNA sequence: TGTGCCAGCAGCCCCCGACAGGGTCGCGATGAGCAGTTCTTC.

The chain recombines TRBV7-9 with TRBJ1-3; 10 bases align to TRBD1. Per the germline V gene, CDR1 is SEHNR and CDR2 is FQNEAQ (reference sequence). The V segment lost 5 bases and the J segment 8 bases; nucleotides outside the gene matches: 6. The CDR3 has 14 residues. CDR3: CASSKDRGADTIYF. The CDR3 DNA sequence: TGTGCCAGCAGCAAGGACAGGGGGGCTGACACCATATATTTT. Supplemented by reference TRBV7-9 and TRBJ1-3, the full variable domain reads DTGVSQNPRHKITKRGQNVTFRCDPISEHNRLYWYRQTLGQGPEFLTYFQNEAQLEKSRLLSDRFSAERPKGSFSTLEIQRTEQGDSAMYLCASSKDRGADTIYFGEGSWLTVV.

V gene TRBV6-5 combines with J gene TRBJ1-2, with 10 nucleotides matching TRBD1. The CDR3 loop spans 14 amino acids. The V gene end was trimmed by 5 bases and the J gene end by 6 bases; junction bases not matched to a gene: 6. CDR1 and CDR2 from the germline V gene are MNHEY and SVGAGI. The CDR3 sequence: CASSMTGGIDGYTF. The CDR3 nucleotides read TGTGCCAGCAGTATGACAGGGGGCATCGATGGCTACACCTTC.

CDR3 in DNA: TGTGCCTGGACCGTGTCCGGGGAGCTGTTTTTT. This sequence encodes CAWTVSGELFF. The J gene is TRBJ2-2, the V gene TRBV30; D unclear. V gave up 4 bases and J gave up 6 bases, with 6 bases separating them. This CDR3 contains 11 residues. Germline CDR1 and CDR2: GTSNPN and SVGIG (reference sequence).

The V gene is TRBV11-2, the J gene TRBJ2-5; the D gene is possibly TRBD2 (6 bases). CDR3 length: 17 amino acids. CDR1 and CDR2 (germline): SGHAT, FQNNGV. V gave up 3 bases and J gave up 4 bases, with 21 bases separating them. The CDR3 region is CASSFAGGSGLGETQYF. In nucleotides, the CDR3 is TGTGCCAGCAGCTTCGCCGGCGGTAGCGGATTAGGAGAGACCCAGTACTTC. The full variable domain, in which reference TRBV11-2 and TRBJ2-5 provide the parts outside the CDR3, is EAGVAQSPRYKIIEKRQSVAFWCNPISGHATLYWYQQILGQGPKLLIQFQNNGVVDDSQLPKDRFSAERLKGVDSTLKIQPAKLEDSAVYLCASSFAGGSGLGETQYFGPGTRLLVL.

The CDR3 DNA follows: TGTGCCAGTAGTGGTAGGGGTTGGACTGAAGCTTTCTTT. This sequence encodes CASSGRGWTEAFF. J is TRBJ1-1 and V is TRBV19, with a tentative D call TRBD1 (5 bases). V shed 5 bases and J shed 5 bases, with 12 bases lying between them. Germline lookup yields CDR1 LNHDA and CDR2 SQIVND (reference sequence). This CDR3 comprises 13 residues.

The gene calls are TRBV5-1 and TRBJ1-2, with 7 bases that match TRBD1. The junction had 5 bases not matched to a gene; V was cut back by 4 bases and J by 5 bases. CDR1 SGHRS and CDR2 YFSETQ come from the germline V gene. The CDR3 is 13 residues long. This chain's CDR3 is CASSPAGGYGYTF. The CDR3 DNA reads as TGCGCCAGCAGCCCGGCAGGGGGGTATGGCTACACCTTC. The full variable domain, rest sourced from reference TRBV5-1 and TRBJ1-2, is KAGVTQTPRYLIKTRGQQVTLSCSPISGHRSVSWYQQTPGQGLQFLFEYFSETQRNKGNFPGRFSGRQFSNSRSEMNVSTLELGDSALYLCASSPAGGYGYTFGSGTRLTVV.